Presented here are 7 T cell receptor beta chains from one specimen sequenced in a study of Tregs in tolerant kidney transplant recipients. Data came from immunoSEQ multiplex PCR; TCRdb stores just in-frame clones and leaves some out. The listing records 25,000 to 35,000 clones. The sequencing here drew on CD8+ T cells from blood, taken before the transplant. These receptors were obtained from a human donor who received a combined kidney and bone marrow transplant.

Comment on this clone: Read coverage stops 3 residues before the CDR3 terminus; the germline J gene supplies the remainder. The chain combines TRBV30 with TRBJ2-1; a weak D match, TRBD2 (7 bases). This CDR3 is 14 amino acids long. V gave up 5 bases and J gave up 3 bases, with 14 bases separating them. From germline, CDR1 is GTSNPN and CDR2 SVGIG (reference sequence). The CDR3 sequence: CAWARGALYNEQFF. CDR3 bases read: TGTGCCTGGGCTCGGGGGGCCCTCTACAATGAG. Based on the CDR3 plus reference TRBV30 and TRBJ2-1, the full variable domain is SQTIHQWPATLVQPVGSPLSLECTVEGTSNPNLYWYRQAAGRGLQLLFYSVGIGQISSEVPQNLSASRPQDRQFILSSKKLLLSDSGFYLCAWARGALYNEQFFGPGTRLTVL.

Worth noting for this clone: The read comes to an end 3 residues before the CDR3 does, leaving the germline J gene to fill in the end. The chain has TRBV7-9 and TRBJ2-7; possible D gene TRBD2, 6 bases. CDR3 length: 14 residues. CDR1 is SEHNR, CDR2 FQNEAQ, per germline (reference sequence). V was clipped by 5 bases and J by 4 bases, with 15 bases between them. The CDR3 bases that were read are TGTGCCAGCAGCCAGGCCAGGGAGGCGTACGAG. This sequence encodes CASSQAREAYE. The entire CDR3 sequence reads CASSQAREAYEQYF.

Remarks on this clone: The observed sequence ends 3 residues before the CDR3 terminus, with the missing tail filled in from the germline J gene. The chain employs TRBV7-2 and TRBJ2-5, with 7 nucleotides matching TRBD2. The CDR3 sequence is 14 residues long. Germline V gene lookup returns CDR1 SGHTA and CDR2 FQGNSA. V was clipped by 1 base and J by 7 bases; unmatched bases: 6. The CDR3 loop reads CASSLGLADVTQYF. The sequenced CDR3 bases are TGTGCCAGCAGCTTAGGTCTAGCGGACGTGACC.

As for this clone: A junction boundary mismatches the germline segment, possibly from a read error. The read halts 3 residues ahead of the CDR3 end, with the missing end drawn from the germline J gene. V is TRBV4-2 and J is TRBJ2-7; D is possibly TRBD1 (5 bases). Germline CDR1 reads LGHNA; CDR2 reads YNFKEQ. The CDR3 has 13 amino acids. CDR3 DNA (partial): TGCGCCAGCAGCCCCAGGGAATCCGACGAG. This translates into CASSPRESDE. The CDR3 as a whole reads CASSPRESDEQYF.

Remarks on this clone: Coverage ceases 3 residues before the CDR3 finishes, and the germline J gene fills in the end. This sequence joins TRBV2 and TRBJ1-1; 7 bases line up with TRBD1. Germline CDR1 reads SNHLY; CDR2 reads FYNNEI. V dropped 7 bases and J dropped 1; count of bases not matched to a gene: 3. This CDR3 has 13 residues. The part of the CDR3 DNA that was read is TGTGCCAGCACCGGGACAGAGAACACTGAA. It specifies CASTGTENTE. From start to end, the CDR3 is CASTGTENTEAFF.

Remarks on this clone: With the read ending 3 residues before the CDR3 end, the germline J gene is used to fill in that end. The chain combines TRBV6-2 or TRBV6-3 with TRBJ2-3, with 8 nucleotides matching TRBD2. The ends lost 4 bases at V and 4 bases at J; junction bases unmatched: 7. CDR1 and CDR2 from the germline V gene are MNHEY and SVGEGT. The CDR3 sequence is 15 residues long. The CDR3 bases that were read are TGTGCCAGCAGTTCCGCCGGGAGGGACTCAGATACG. This translates into CASSSAGRDSDT. The CDR3 reads in full as CASSSAGRDSDTQYF.

The CDR3 region is CASSESGTGNTIYF. The sequenced part of the CDR3 DNA is TGTGCCAGCAGTGAATCGGGTACTGGAAACACC. The chain links TRBV2 to TRBJ1-3; D remains ambiguous. The read terminates 3 residues before the CDR3 end, so the remaining end is supplied by the germline J gene. The CDR3 length is 14 residues. CDR1 is SNHLY, CDR2 FYNNEI, per germline. V lost 2 bases to trimming and J lost 2 bases, with 7 bases between them.